A single sample gave rise to the 2 T cell receptor beta chains below, sequenced in a study of T cells in Graves' hyperthyroidism and ophthalmopathy. TCR beta CDR3 regions were amplified from RNA transcripts. First-round RT-PCR targeting the TCR CDR3 was performed with the HTBI primer set. TCRdb ran MiXCR on the multiplex PCR reads and lists one entry per CDR3 protein. Here the sample spans about 260,000 distinct CDR3 sequences, less than 30% being singletons. Specimen: blood. These receptors were obtained from a man aged 35 to 55 with Graves' hyperthyroidism that later progressed to Graves' ophthalmopathy.

In this sample, this clonotype turned up many times. This chain connects TRBV24-1 to TRBJ2-5; 8 nucleotides line up with TRBD1. Germline values: CDR1 KGHDR, CDR2 SFDVKD. V shed 3 bases, J shed 4 bases, and the junction held 6 bases outside the gene matches. The CDR3 is made up of 15 amino acids. CDR3 nucleotide sequence: TGTGCCACCAGTGATCTGCAGGGGGCATCAGAGACCCAGTACTTC. Translation gives CATSDLQGASETQYF.

This clonotype was seen many times. The chain links TRBV10-3 to TRBJ1-1, with 7 bases lining up with TRBD1. The ends lost 4 bases at V and 6 bases at J; junction bases unmatched: 2. There are 12 residues in the CDR3. Germline V gene sequence: CDR1 ENHRY, CDR2 SYGVKD. This CDR3 reads CAISGQGAEAFF. Here the CDR3 DNA reads TGTGCCATCAGTGGACAGGGCGCTGAAGCTTTCTTT.